This record looks at one TCR beta chain sequence and its context. The data derive from a study of T cells in Graves' hyperthyroidism and ophthalmopathy. Germline V gene sequence: CDR1 SGHDN, CDR2 FVKESK. V was pared by 1 base and J by 7 bases, with 9 bases of the junction left unmatched. This CDR3 has 17 residues. It was RNA transcripts that yielded the amplified TCR beta CDR3 regions. In the first-round RT-PCR of the TCR CDR3, the HTBI primer set was used. Each CDR3 protein is one row after TCRdb ran MiXCR on the multiplex PCR reads. The profile shows 500,000 to 600,000 distinct CDR3 sequences, 35% to 55% of them singletons.

This receptor was obtained from an adult woman with Graves' disease, either hyperthyroidism or ophthalmopathy (not recorded which). The chain uses TRBV14 and TRBJ2-5, with 13 bases lining up with TRBD2. Sample: peripheral blood or thyroid tissue (not recorded which). In DNA, the CDR3 is TGTGCCAGCAGCCAAGGGTTGACTAGCGGGAGGCCGGGGACCCAGTACTTC. Translated: CASSQGLTSGRPGTQYF.